The clone carrying this T cell receptor (beta chain) was detected once. The data were taken from a study of OX40 agonist ivuxolimab in advanced cancers. Overall study context: An agonistic anti-OX40 (CD134) antibody, ivuxolimab, was used to treat the patients. Participants averaged approximately 65 years of age (range 23 to 79) and were 82.7% male.

Sequencing was performed with immunoSEQ multiplex PCR; in TCRdb, only in-frame clones are kept and a portion is missing. Here the sample spans roughly 77,000 clones, about 90% being singletons. Between the trimmed V and J ends, which lost 1 base and 12 bases, there was a span of 10 bases. The CDR3 length is 12 residues. Germline V lookup: CDR1 SEHNR, CDR2 FQNEAQ (reference sequence). This sequence originates from an adult with an advanced solid tumor such as melanoma, head and neck, liver or kidney cancer. The gene calls are TRBV7-9 and TRBJ2-1; possible D gene TRBD2, 5 bases. The sample here was CD4+ or CD8+ T cells sorted from blood, taken in a trial of the OX40 agonist ivuxolimab. Written as DNA, the CDR3 is TGTGCCAGCAGCTTAGTTGGGGAGTGGCAGTTCTTC. As protein: CASSLVGEWQFF.